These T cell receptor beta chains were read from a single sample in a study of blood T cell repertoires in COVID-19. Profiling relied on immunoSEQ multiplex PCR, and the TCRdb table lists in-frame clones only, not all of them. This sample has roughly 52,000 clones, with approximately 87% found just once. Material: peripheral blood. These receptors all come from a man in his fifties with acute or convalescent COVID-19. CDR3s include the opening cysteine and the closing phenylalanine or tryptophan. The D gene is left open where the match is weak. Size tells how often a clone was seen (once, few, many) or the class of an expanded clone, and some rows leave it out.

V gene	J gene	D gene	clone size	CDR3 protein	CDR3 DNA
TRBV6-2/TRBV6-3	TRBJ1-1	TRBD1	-	CASSYGTGMGTEAFF	TGTGCCAGCAGTTACGGGACAGGAATGGGCACTGAAGCTTTCTTT
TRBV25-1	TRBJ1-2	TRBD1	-	CASSDVGDRGYGYTF	TGTGCCAGCAGTGATGTCGGGGACAGGGGCTATGGCTACACCTTC
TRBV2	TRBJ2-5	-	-	CASSQFGSPEWNF	TGTGCCAGCAGTCAATTCGGGTCACCCGAATGGAACTTC
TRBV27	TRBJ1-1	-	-	CASSSREAWDTEAFF	TGTGCCAGCAGTTCCAGGGAAGCGTGGGACACTGAAGCTTTCTTT
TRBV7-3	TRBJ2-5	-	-	CASSYDKEETQYF	TGTGCCAGCAGCTACGACAAGGAAGAGACCCAGTACTTC
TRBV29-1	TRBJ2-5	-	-	CSVWGDGETQYF	TGCAGCGTTTGGGGAGATGGGGAGACCCAGTACTTC
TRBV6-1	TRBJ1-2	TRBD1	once	CASSPQGNGGYGYTF	TGTGCCAGCAGTCCACAGGGGAACGGCGGCTATGGCTACACCTTC
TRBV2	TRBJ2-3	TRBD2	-	CASMGLAGDTQYF	TGTGCCAGCATGGGGCTAGCGGGGGATACGCAGTATTTT
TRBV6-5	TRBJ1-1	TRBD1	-	CASSYRGQGGTEAFF	TGTGCCAGCAGTTACCGCGGACAGGGAGGGACTGAAGCTTTCTTT
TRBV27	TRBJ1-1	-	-	CASSLTWAGNTEAFF	TGTGCCAGCAGTTTAACCTGGGCAGGGAACACTGAAGCTTTCTTT
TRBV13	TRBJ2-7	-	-	CASSSEGPTYEQYF	TGTGCCAGCAGCTCGGAGGGCCCAACCTACGAGCAGTACTTC
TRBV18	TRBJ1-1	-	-	CASSPARRADTEAFF	TGTGCCAGCTCACCTGCCCGGAGGGCGGACACTGAAGCTTTCTTT
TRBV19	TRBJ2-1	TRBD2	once	CASSDPGLDHNEQFF	TGTGCCAGTAGTGATCCGGGACTAGACCACAATGAGCAGTTCTTC
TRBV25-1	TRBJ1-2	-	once	CASSGETGPVREGYTF	TGTGCCAGCAGTGGGGAGACAGGCCCGGTGCGAGAGGGCTACACCTTC
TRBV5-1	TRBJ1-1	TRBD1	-	CASSLPGGMNTEAFF	TGCGCCAGCAGCTTGCCAGGGGGCATGAACACTGAAGCTTTCTTT
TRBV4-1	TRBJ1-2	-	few	CASSHFFLGAQGNYGYTF	TGCGCCAGCAGCCACTTCTTTCTGGGGGCACAGGGTAACTATGGCTACACCTTC
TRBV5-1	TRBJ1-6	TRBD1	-	CASSQGQVNSPLHF	TGCGCCAGCAGCCAGGGACAGGTGAATTCACCCCTCCACTTT
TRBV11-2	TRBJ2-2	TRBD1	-	CASRQGAYTGELFF	TGTGCCAGCAGGCAGGGGGCGTACACCGGGGAGCTGTTTTTT
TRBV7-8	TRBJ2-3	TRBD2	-	CASSLRSGGQDTQYF	TGTGCCAGCAGCTTGAGGAGCGGGGGTCAAGATACGCAGTATTTT
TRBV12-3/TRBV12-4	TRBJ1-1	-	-	CASSFPGVTEAFF	TGTGCCAGCTCCTTCCCCGGGGTAACTGAAGCTTTCTTT
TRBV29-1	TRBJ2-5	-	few	CSVEGWNRVFRETQYF	TGCAGCGTTGAAGGATGGAACAGGGTCTTTCGGGAGACCCAGTACTTC
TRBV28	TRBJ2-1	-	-	CASQGRYEQFF	TGTGCCAGCCAGGGTCGCTATGAGCAGTTCTTC
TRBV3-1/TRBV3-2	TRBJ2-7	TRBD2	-	CASSHGLAGRYEQYF	TGTGCCAGCAGCCATGGACTAGCGGGACGGTACGAGCAGTACTTC
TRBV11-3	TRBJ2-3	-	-	CASSDTRGAGDTQYF	TGTGCCAGCAGTGATACACGGGGGGCAGGAGATACGCAGTATTTT
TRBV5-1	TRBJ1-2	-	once	CASSLRVEDNYGYTF	TGCGCCAGCAGCTTGCGGGTCGAGGATAACTATGGCTACACCTTC
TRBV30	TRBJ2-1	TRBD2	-	CALIAGAPYNEQFF	TGTGCCTTAATAGCGGGAGCGCCCTACAATGAGCAGTTCTTC
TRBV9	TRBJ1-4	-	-	CASSEEGAGDEKLFF	TGTGCCAGCAGCGAAGAAGGGGCAGGGGATGAAAAACTGTTTTTT
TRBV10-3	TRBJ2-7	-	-	CATTSQEQGDEQYF	TGTGCCACCACTTCACAGGAACAGGGTGACGAGCAGTACTTC
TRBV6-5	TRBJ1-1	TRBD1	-	CASSWDRGPNTEAFF	TGTGCCAGCAGTTGGGACAGGGGCCCGAACACTGAAGCTTTCTTT
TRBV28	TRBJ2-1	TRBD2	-	CASSPGLAGELGNEQFF	TGTGCCAGCAGCCCAGGACTAGCGGGAGAGCTGGGCAATGAGCAGTTCTTC
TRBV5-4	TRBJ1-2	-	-	CASSADQGIGGYTF	TGTGCCAGCAGCGCCGACCAGGGCATCGGTGGCTACACCTTC
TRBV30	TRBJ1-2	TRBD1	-	CAWSPPGQGRYGYTF	TGTGCCTGGAGTCCACCGGGACAGGGGCGATATGGCTACACCTTC
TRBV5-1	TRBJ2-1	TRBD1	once	CASSLSPGQGIFDEQFF	TGCGCCAGCAGCTTAAGCCCAGGACAGGGGATCTTCGATGAGCAGTTCTTC
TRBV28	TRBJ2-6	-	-	CASSQGTSGANVLTF	TGTGCCAGCAGCCAGGGAACTTCTGGGGCCAACGTCCTGACTTTC
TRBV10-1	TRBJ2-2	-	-	CASSEGPNTGELFF	TGCGCCAGCAGTGAGGGGCCTAACACCGGGGAGCTGTTTTTT
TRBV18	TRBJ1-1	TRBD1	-	CASSPLGQQNTEAFF	TGTGCCAGCTCACCTTTGGGACAGCAGAACACTGAAGCTTTCTTT
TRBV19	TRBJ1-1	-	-	CASSPTENTEAFF	TGTGCCAGTAGTCCGACAGAAAACACTGAAGCTTTCTTT
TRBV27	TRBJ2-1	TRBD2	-	CASSLGLAGGEDEQFF	TGTGCCAGCAGTTTAGGACTAGCGGGAGGGGAAGATGAGCAGTTCTTC
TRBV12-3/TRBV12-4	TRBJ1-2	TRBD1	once	CASRPGGYGYTF	TGTGCCAGCAGACCAGGGGGGTATGGCTACACCTTC
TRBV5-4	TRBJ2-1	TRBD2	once	CASSTSGYNEQFF	TGTGCCAGCAGCACTAGCGGCTACAATGAGCAGTTCTTC
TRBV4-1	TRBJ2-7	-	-	CASSQVSSYEQYF	TGCGCCAGCAGCCAAGTATCCTCCTACGAGCAGTACTTC
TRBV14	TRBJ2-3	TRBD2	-	CASSQNTGGEGYTDTQYF	TGTGCCAGCAGCCAAAATACCGGGGGGGAAGGTTACACAGATACGCAGTATTTT